These T cell receptor beta chains were read from a single sample in a study of blood T cell repertoires in COVID-19. The data were produced by immunoSEQ multiplex PCR, yet TCRdb's version contains in-frame clones alone and is incomplete. The data contain fewer than 200,000 clones, about 90% of them singletons. Sequencing used peripheral blood. These receptors were obtained from a man aged 60-69 years with active or convalescent COVID-19. The CDR3 runs from the conserved cysteine through the conserved F or W. Not all rows give a size; the values are once, few, many and, for expanded clones, a class.

j_call | v_call | clone_size | cdr3_aa
TRBJ1-6 | TRBV2 | NA | CATLQGAGSPLHF
TRBJ1-1 | TRBV10-1 | NA | CASSEGTGANTEAFF
TRBJ1-3 | TRBV25-1 | few | CASAVSSGNTIYF
TRBJ1-4 | TRBV6-5 | NA | CASSPTGGTNEKLFF
TRBJ1-4 | TRBV2 | NA | CASSGDRGLGEKLFF
TRBJ2-3 | TRBV5-6 | many | CASSHPKGTSEIDTQYF
TRBJ2-7 | TRBV6-5 | NA | CASSYSFSSYEQYF
TRBJ2-1 | TRBV21-1 | NA | CASSNFGRDNNEQFF
TRBJ1-2 | TRBV5-4 | few | CASSWGQGVHYGYTF
TRBJ1-2 | TRBV30 | NA | CAWSPRQSGRTF
TRBJ2-7 | TRBV18 | NA | CASSPGTGGSYEQYF
TRBJ2-3 | TRBV6-5 | NA | CASRGGPDTQYF
TRBJ2-3 | TRBV19 | once | CASLGTFTDTQYF
TRBJ1-1 | TRBV5-4 | NA | CASSSGTGNTEAFF
TRBJ2-7 | TRBV5-6 | NA | CASSSWGKYEQYF
TRBJ2-7 | TRBV5-6 | NA | CASSRDRGVTYEQYF
TRBJ2-1 | TRBV6-1 | NA | CASSARTSGVSNEQFF
TRBJ1-3 | TRBV5-1 | few | CASSLVGRGNTIYF
TRBJ2-7 | TRBV2 | NA | CASSVQTGGSYEQYF
TRBJ2-1 | TRBV6-5 | once | CASSFSRDFEQFF
TRBJ2-7 | TRBV7-9 | NA | CASSSSSYEQYF
TRBJ1-2 | TRBV7-9 | NA | CASSFGQGHNYGYTF
TRBJ2-5 | TRBV4-2 | NA | CASSQERGGGETQYF
TRBJ2-1 | TRBV24-1 | NA | CATSDLAPRTSGGDGEQFF
TRBJ2-2 | TRBV18 | NA | CASSPPQGRGTGELFF
TRBJ1-1 | TRBV12-3/TRBV12-4 | NA | CASSYRANTEAFF
TRBJ1-1 | TRBV20-1 | NA | CSASPPRQTRKAFF
TRBJ2-3 | TRBV9 | NA | CASGGSLAGDTQYF
TRBJ2-7 | TRBV5-4 | NA | CASSLVPGDFREQYF
TRBJ2-3 | TRBV5-1 | NA | CASTPSPGGSTDTQYF
TRBJ2-1 | TRBV5-1 | NA | CASILDRGGLNEQFF
TRBJ1-1 | TRBV19 | NA | CASSPDRGTEAFF
TRBJ2-1 | TRBV5-6 | NA | CASSLAPGGQFF
TRBJ2-7 | TRBV27 | NA | CASTPGQGEEQYF
TRBJ2-3 | TRBV5-1 | NA | CASSLKPGSVTDTQYF
TRBJ1-2 | TRBV18 | NA | CASSPRGTGMDGYTF
TRBJ2-7 | TRBV5-5 | once | CASSLGGQAFYEQYF
TRBJ1-1 | TRBV6-5 | NA | CASSPLHGNTEAFF
TRBJ2-2 | TRBV30 | NA | CAWSEQVTGELFF
TRBJ2-1 | TRBV30 | NA | CAWSVNSRNEQFF
TRBJ1-2 | TRBV19 | NA | CASSMISLYGYTF
TRBJ2-7 | TRBV13 | NA | CASSSRPRKRGAYEQYF
TRBJ1-4 | TRBV5-4 | NA | CASSAIGSDNEKLFF
TRBJ1-4 | TRBV10-3 | NA | CAISAQQANNEKLFF
TRBJ1-2 | TRBV6-5 | once | CASSIKPQGQKNTF
TRBJ1-5 | TRBV12-3/TRBV12-4 | few | CASGGGGFQPQHF
TRBJ2-1 | TRBV7-3 | NA | CASSRNPGGEQFF
TRBJ2-7 | TRBV6-1 | NA | CASSESSGYISYEQYF
TRBJ2-7 | TRBV19 | few | CASSFTSDYEQYF